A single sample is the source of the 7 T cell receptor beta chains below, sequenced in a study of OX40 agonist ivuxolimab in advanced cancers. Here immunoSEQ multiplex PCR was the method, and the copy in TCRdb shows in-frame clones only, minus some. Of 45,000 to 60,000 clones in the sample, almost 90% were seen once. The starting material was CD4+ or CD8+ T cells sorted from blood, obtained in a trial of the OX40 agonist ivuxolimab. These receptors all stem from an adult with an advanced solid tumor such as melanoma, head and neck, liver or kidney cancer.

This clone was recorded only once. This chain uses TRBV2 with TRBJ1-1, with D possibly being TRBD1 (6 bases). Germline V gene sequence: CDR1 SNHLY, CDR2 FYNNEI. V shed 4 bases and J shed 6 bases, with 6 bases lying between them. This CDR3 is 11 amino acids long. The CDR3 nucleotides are TGTGCCAGCAGTGGGGGGCCTGAAGCTTTCTTT. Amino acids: CASSGGPEAFF.

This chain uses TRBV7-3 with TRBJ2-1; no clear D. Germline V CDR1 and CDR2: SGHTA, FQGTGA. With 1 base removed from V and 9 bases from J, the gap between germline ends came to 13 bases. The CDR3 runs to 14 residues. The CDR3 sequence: CASSLNGFGSEQFF. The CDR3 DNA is TGTGCCAGCAGCTTAAATGGGTTTGGGTCTGAGCAGTTCTTC.

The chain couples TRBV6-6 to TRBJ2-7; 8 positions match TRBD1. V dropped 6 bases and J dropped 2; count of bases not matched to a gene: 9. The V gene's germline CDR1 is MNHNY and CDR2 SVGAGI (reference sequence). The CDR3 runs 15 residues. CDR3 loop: CASSRAAGGPYEQYF. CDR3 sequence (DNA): TGTGCCAGCAGCCGGGCGGCAGGGGGCCCCTACGAGCAGTACTTC.

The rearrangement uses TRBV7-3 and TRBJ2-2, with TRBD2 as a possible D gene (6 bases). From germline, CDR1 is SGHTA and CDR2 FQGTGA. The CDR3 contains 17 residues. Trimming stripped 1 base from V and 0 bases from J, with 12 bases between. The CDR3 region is CASSLNPWTTNTGELFF. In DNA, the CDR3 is TGTGCCAGCAGCTTAAACCCCTGGACTACGAACACCGGGGAGCTGTTTTTT.

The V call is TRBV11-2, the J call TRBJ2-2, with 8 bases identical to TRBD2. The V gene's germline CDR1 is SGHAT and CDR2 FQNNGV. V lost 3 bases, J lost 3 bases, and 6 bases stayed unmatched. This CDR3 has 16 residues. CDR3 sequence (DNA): TGTGCCAGCAGCTTTGGGGGACTAGGATACACCGGGGAGCTGTTTTTT. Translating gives CASSFGGLGYTGELFF.

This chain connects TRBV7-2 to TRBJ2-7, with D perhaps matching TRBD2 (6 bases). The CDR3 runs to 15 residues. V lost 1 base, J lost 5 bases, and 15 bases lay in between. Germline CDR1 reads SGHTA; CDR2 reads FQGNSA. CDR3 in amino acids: CASSLEGLTLDEQYF. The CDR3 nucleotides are TGTGCCAGCAGCTTAGAGGGACTCACGCTCGACGAGCAGTACTTC.

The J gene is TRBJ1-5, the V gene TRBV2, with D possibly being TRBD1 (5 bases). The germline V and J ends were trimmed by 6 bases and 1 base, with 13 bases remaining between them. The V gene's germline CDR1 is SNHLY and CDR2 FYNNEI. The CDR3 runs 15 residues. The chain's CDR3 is CASRGGRVSNQPQHF. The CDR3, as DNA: TGTGCCAGCAGGGGGGGGAGGGTGAGCAATCAGCCCCAGCATTTT.